The present entry profiles one T cell receptor (beta chain) with its context. Its matching antigen is unknown. The entry originates in a study of shared clonotypes between healthy human individuals. Study-level findings and limits: Against clonotypes common to all four donors, non-shared ones had lower generation probabilities.

V trimming: 4 bases; J trimming: 0 bases; junction bases outside the gene matches: 3. The CDR3 runs 15 residues. Germline V CDR1 and CDR2: SGHDN, FVKESK. Sequencing was at deep level. Only in-frame clones appear in the TCRdb table, and some are missing; sequencing was by immunoSEQ multiplex PCR. The profile shows over a million clones, roughly 96% of them singletons. The CD4+ fraction was divided into a CD45RA+ naive subset and a CD45RA-negative memory subset. The origin of this receptor is a man aged 25-45 years in good health. The chain joins TRBV14 to TRBJ2-3; 8 nucleotides match TRBD2. Sequenced: naive CD4+ T cells sorted from blood. Subset reported: CD45RA+ positively selected. This CDR3 is CASSRRGGSTDTQYF. CDR3 DNA sequence: TGTGCCAGCAGCCGTCGGGGGGGGAGCACAGATACGCAGTATTTT.